This is a list of T cell receptor beta chains from one sample in a study of blood T cell repertoires in COVID-19. Sequenced by immunoSEQ multiplex PCR; TCRdb stores in-frame clones only, minus some. The data show under 450,000 clones, with 70% to 90% seen just once and 10% to 15% held by the top ten. Sequenced material: peripheral blood. The receptors originated from a woman aged 50 to 60 with COVID-19, enrolled during active disease. CDR3s include the opening cysteine and the closing phenylalanine or tryptophan.

V	J	CDR3
TRBV6-6	TRBJ1-2	CASFRDSYGYTF
TRBV16	TRBJ1-1	CASSPYEGANTEAFF
TRBV6-5	TRBJ2-1	CASSYGLAGYNEQFF
TRBV7-9	TRBJ2-1	CASSSTGDYNEQFF
TRBV5-6	TRBJ1-4	CASSLVVSGATNEKLFF
TRBV6-6	TRBJ1-6	CASRTGYHSPLHF
TRBV7-9	TRBJ1-6	CASSSPGTGFNSPLHF
TRBV30	TRBJ1-2	CAWSANRDGYTF
TRBV4-1	TRBJ1-2	CASSQEQGGNYGYTF
TRBV5-1	TRBJ2-3	CASSLSIAGGTDTQYF